What follows are 7 T cell receptor beta chains derived from one specimen sequenced in a study of shared clonotypes between healthy human individuals. Profiling relied on immunoSEQ multiplex PCR, and the TCRdb table lists in-frame clones only, not all of them. The sample yields about 1 million clones, about 75% seen once. The material sequenced was memory CD4+ T cells sorted from blood. The subset was: CD45RA-negative fraction. These receptors were collected from a man in his late teens or twenties in good health.

V usage is TRBV2 and J usage is TRBJ2-4; D call uncertain. CDR1 is SNHLY, CDR2 FYNNEI, per germline. Trimming took off 0 bases at V and 5 bases at J, with 2 bases between the two ends. The CDR3 is 12 amino acids. CDR3 protein: CASSEAENIQYF. The CDR3 DNA follows: TGTGCCAGCAGTGAAGCGGAAAACATTCAGTACTTC.

This chain connects TRBV30 to TRBJ1-4, with a weak D call TRBD1 (5 bases). The CDR3 length is 14 residues. V lost 2 bases and J 8 bases, leaving 15 bases between the germline ends. CDR1 is GTSNPN, CDR2 SVGIG, per germline (reference sequence). The CDR3 loop reads CAWSRVGGGEKLFF. The CDR3 DNA follows: TGTGCCTGGAGTAGAGTCGGGGGAGGCGAAAAACTGTTTTTT.

This clone has only one observation. The chain recombines TRBV5-1 with TRBJ1-1; TRBD1 matches at 9 bases. CDR3 length: 13 amino acids. CDR1 SGHRS and CDR2 YFSETQ come from the germline V gene. J gave up 11 bases and V 2 bases, and 7 bases lay outside the gene matches. DNA of the CDR3: TGCGCCAGCAGCTTTGATCCCGGGACAGGGGCTTTCTTT. Translating it yields CASSFDPGTGAFF.

About this clone: A read error is likely here: a far larger clone is one base away. The rearrangement joins TRBV25-1 to TRBJ1-1; D call uncertain. The CDR3 extends over 11 amino acids. The V and J ends lost 7 bases and 2 bases respectively, with 5 bases between them. Germline V gives CDR1 MGHDK, CDR2 SYGVNS. CDR3 loop: CASNGNTEAFF. DNA for the CDR3: TGTGCCAGCAACGGAAACACTGAAGCTTTCTTT.

The genes are TRBV14 and TRBJ1-2; D unclear. The V end lost 0 bases, the J end lost 5 bases, and 7 bases lay between the germline ends. The CDR3 sequence is 13 residues long. Germline CDR1 and CDR2: SGHDN and FVKESK. The CDR3 bases are TGTGCCAGCAGCCAAGACGCGAGGTATGGCTACACCTTC. Translated, it gives CASSQDARYGYTF. The full variable domain, in which reference TRBV14 and TRBJ1-2 provide the parts outside the CDR3, is EAGVTQFPSHSVIEKGQTVTLRCDPISGHDNLYWYRRVMGKEIKFLLHFVKESKQDESGMPNNRFLAERTGGTYSTLKVQPAELEDSGVYFCASSQDARYGYTFGSGTRLTVV.

Note on this clone: Given a much more abundant clone one base away, this may be a read error. The sample holds other DNA sequences that translate to the same CDR3. This chain links TRBV18 with TRBJ1-1; a possible D gene is TRBD1 (6 bases). The CDR3 totals 15 residues. Looked up from germline, CDR1 is KGHSH and CDR2 is LQKENI. Trimming left V 6 bases short and J 3 bases short, with 17 bases between. In DNA form, the CDR3 reads TGTGCCAGCTCCCCGTACAGGGACGGGGACACTGAAGCTTTCTTT. Translated: CASSPYRDGDTEAFF.

This clone was recorded many times. The chain recombines TRBV10-3 with TRBJ2-1; TRBD1 aligns across 8 bases. V lost 10 bases and J lost 4; bases outside the gene matches: 3. Germline CDR1 is ENHRY and CDR2 is SYGVKD. This CDR3 region has 12 residues. In DNA, the CDR3 is TGTGCCACATGGACAGGGTACAATGAGCAGTTCTTC. Translated: CATWTGYNEQFF.